The rows below give T cell receptor beta chains drawn from one sample of a study of CD8 T cells in ankylosing spondylitis. TCRdb fed the 5' RACE reads into MiXCR, producing one record per CDR3 protein. The repertoire holds about 210,000 distinct CDR3 sequences, with approximately 8% as singletons. The sequenced sample was blood, either unsorted or a sorted T cell fraction (not recorded which). Every receptor here comes from a female donor with ankylosing spondylitis or in good health (not recorded which). The conserved cysteine and the conserved F or W are not part of the CDR3 here.

ASSYVGGAKETQY | TRBJ2-5 | TRBV6-5 | 13
ASTSDRGLVGYT | TRBJ1-2 | TRBV7-2 | 12
ASSPDSVLSSYNEQF | TRBJ2-1 | TRBV2 | 15
ASSLPRETGEQF | TRBJ2-1 | TRBV5-5 | 12
ASSLAWGQSGNTIY | TRBJ1-3 | TRBV7-2 | 14
ASSPLSGFSYIEQF | TRBJ2-1 | TRBV6-2/TRBV6-3 | 14
ASSQITGGVDYGYT | TRBJ1-2 | TRBV4-3 | 14
ASRDNYGYT | TRBJ1-2 | TRBV25-1 | 9
FGGKGLAGSSANEQY | TRBJ2-7 | TRBV20-1 | 15
SVEAAGGGLTYGYT | TRBJ1-2 | TRBV29-1 | 14
SARTSGNEQF | TRBJ2-1 | TRBV20-1 | 10
ASSYTRTERPNYGYT | TRBJ1-2 | TRBV5-5 | 15
ASRIPGTGLEKLF | TRBJ1-4 | TRBV28 | 13
ASTRTETYEQY | TRBJ2-7 | TRBV6-1 | 11
ASSSFPGTSGSRELF | TRBJ2-2 | TRBV7-2 | 15
ASSQVISNQPQH | TRBJ1-5 | TRBV5-5 | 12
ASSLTPTSGRARF | TRBJ2-1 | TRBV11-2 | 13
ASSQDKAGGKDTQY | TRBJ2-3 | TRBV4-3 | 14
ASRPRLAGAHEQY | TRBJ2-7 | TRBV12-3/TRBV12-4 | 13
ASSYDIGGKDTEAF | TRBJ1-1 | TRBV6-2/TRBV6-3 | 14
ASSSGASGNTIY | TRBJ1-3 | TRBV5-1 | 12
ASSRTSDGETQY | TRBJ2-5 | TRBV5-1 | 12
ASTVDGGVDYGYT | TRBJ1-2 | TRBV5-1 | 13
ASSAETSGSNNEQF | TRBJ2-1 | TRBV9 | 14
ASSFPGLQGTDTQY | TRBJ2-3 | TRBV11-2 | 14
ASSTLAGVFGEQF | TRBJ2-1 | TRBV28 | 13
ASRSAAGEYNEQF | TRBJ2-1 | TRBV5-1 | 13